Listed here is a single TCR beta chain. This sample is part of a study of T cells in Graves' hyperthyroidism and ophthalmopathy. There were TCR beta CDR3 regions amplified from RNA transcripts. HTBI primers drove first-round RT-PCR of the TCR CDR3. MiXCR, run by TCRdb on the multiplex PCR reads, gives a single entry per CDR3 protein. The sample lists a few hundred thousand distinct CDR3 sequences; 15% to 18% were seen once. The germline V gene encodes CDR1 MDHEN and CDR2 SYDVKM. With 4 bases clipped from V and 7 bases from J, the junction kept 10 bases outside the gene matches. The CDR3 length is 15 residues.

The J gene is TRBJ1-2, the V gene TRBV28; 9 nucleotides match TRBD1. What was sequenced was blood. The receptor's source is a woman younger than 30 with Graves' hyperthyroidism. Here the CDR3 DNA reads TGTGCCAGCAGTTGGCAGCACCTGACAGGGGGTGGCTACACCTTC. This translates into CASSWQHLTGGGYTF.